This record looks at one T cell receptor beta chain sequence and its context. This sample is part of a study of blood T cell repertoires in COVID-19. The wider study: Whether acute or convalescent, the COVID-19 samples came from the United States, Italy and Spain. The cDNA or gDNA used as material had been derived from T cells, B-cell-depleted T cells, or PBMCs.

The J segment lost 4 bases and the V segment lost 4 bases, leaving 7 bases of the junction unmatched. The CDR3 is made up of 15 amino acids. Per germline, CDR1 SGHRS and CDR2 YFSETQ. Original processing notes: Reference gene primer amplification yielded estimated nucleated cell counts. The method was immunoSEQ multiplex PCR; TCRdb's version includes in-frame clones alone and lacks a portion of them. V, J and clone size are those of that table, while D and trimming were read from the DNA. The profile shows some 220,000 clones, 83% of them singletons. V usage is TRBV5-1 and J usage is TRBJ2-7, with 11 bases identical to TRBD1. The clonotype was recovered from a young woman with COVID-19, enrolled during active disease. The sample comprised peripheral blood. CDR3 sequence reads: CASSVLGTGGYEQYF. The CDR3 region has the DNA TGCGCCAGCAGCGTCCTCGGGACAGGGGGGTACGAGCAGTACTTC. The variable domain in full, with the rest retrieved from reference TRBV5-1 and TRBJ2-7, is KAGVTQTPRYLIKTRGQQVTLSCSPISGHRSVSWYQQTPGQGLQFLFEYFSETQRNKGNFPGRFSGRQFSNSRSEMNVSTLELGDSALYLCASSVLGTGGYEQYFGPGTRLTVT.